What follows are 20 T cell receptor beta chains derived from one specimen sequenced in a study of T-cell memory formation after mild COVID-19. TCRdb reanalysed the 5' RACE reads using MiXCR and keeps one entry per CDR3 protein. The sample consists of under 450,000 distinct CDR3 sequences, around a quarter of them appearing once. Source material: PBMCs or a T cell subset sorted from them (not recorded which). These receptors were collected from an adult woman who had mild COVID-19 (a few samples of this study predate the infection). Cell type and time point are not known.

This clonotype appeared many times. The rearrangement uses TRBV9 and TRBJ2-6, with 11 nucleotides matching TRBD2. The CDR3 runs to 18 residues. The germline V gene has CDR1 SGDLS and CDR2 YYNGEE. J was trimmed by 3 bases and V by 2 bases; bases with no gene match: 7. CDR3 in amino acids: CASSVGSGRAFGANVLTF. The CDR3 coding sequence is TGTGCCAGCAGCGTCGGTAGCGGGAGGGCCTTTGGGGCCAACGTCCTGACTTTC.

About this clonotype itself: The conserved closing phenylalanine or tryptophan is absent in this CDR3, likely reflecting a read error. The limits of the CDR3 on the DNA are not certain, so only TCRdb's listed CDR3 is given. The rearrangement links TRBV20-1 to TRBJ1-1; TRBD1 is the table's D call and was not checked against the DNA. Germline CDR1 DFQATT, CDR2 SNEGSKA (reference sequence). From its first to its last residue, the CDR3 has 9 amino acids. The CDR3 loop reads CSAGKQGHL.

This clonotype has a count of ten or more. The V gene is TRBV7-2, the J gene TRBJ2-7; unclear D gene. V lost 6 bases and J lost 0, with 12 bases in between. The CDR3 has 14 residues. The germline CDR1 and CDR2 sequences are SGHTA and FQGNSA. The CDR3 reads CASSPAGPSYEQYF. CDR3 coding DNA: TGTGCCAGCAGTCCCGCCGGACCCTCCTACGAGCAGTACTTC.

The chain couples TRBV7-2 to TRBJ2-3; no clear D gene. The length of the CDR3 is 13 residues. Trimming cost V 5 bases and J 6 bases, with 12 bases left between them. The germline V gene has CDR1 SGHTA and CDR2 FQGNSA. The CDR3 DNA is TGTGCCAGCAGCCCACTGGTTGGCGATACGCAGTATTTT. It yields the protein CASSPLVGDTQYF.

V and J are TRBV6-5 and TRBJ2-7; D gene uncertain. The V gene lost 6 bases and the J gene lost 3 bases, with 15 bases spanning the gap. This CDR3 is 14 amino acids long. Germline CDR1 is MNHEY and CDR2 is SVGAGI. The CDR3 bases are TGTGCCAGCAGCCCCGGATTAAGGGTCTACGAGCAGTACTTC. It specifies CASSPGLRVYEQYF.

The CDR3 bases are TGTGCCAGCAGCTTATTAGGGAGAAACACCGGGGAGCTGTTTTTT. Amino acids: CASSLLGRNTGELFF. The chain employs TRBV7-8 and TRBJ2-2; tentatively, D is TRBD2 (5 bases). Trimming left V 2 bases short and J 2 bases short, with 9 bases between. The V gene's germline CDR1 is SGHVS and CDR2 FQNEAQ. The CDR3 loop spans 15 amino acids.

This clonotype has only one observation. CDR3 protein: CASRPQGLLDNSPLHF. The CDR3 DNA is TGTGCCAGCAGGCCACAGGGGCTTCTTGATAATTCACCCCTCCACTTT. V and J are TRBV6-5 and TRBJ1-6, with 7 bases matching TRBD1. The CDR3 has 16 residues. Germline CDR1 MNHEY, CDR2 SVGAGI. Trimming at V came to 6 bases and at J to 5 bases, leaving 10 bases not matched to a gene.

The gene calls are TRBV20-1 and TRBJ1-5; D ambiguous. V was cut by 2 bases and J by 7 bases, with 12 bases left in between. CDR1 and CDR2 (germline): DFQATT, SNEGSKA (reference sequence). The CDR3 covers 13 residues. The CDR3 region has the DNA TGCAGTGCTAGAAGTAGGGCCAAGCAGCCCCAGCATTTT. This encodes CSARSRAKQPQHF.

This rearrangement joins TRBV5-4 to TRBJ1-2; D is undetermined. Deletions cut 2 bases from V and 8 bases from J, with 16 bases between. The CDR3 has 14 amino acids. Germline-derived CDR1 and CDR2 are SGHNT and YYREEE (reference sequence). The CDR3 reads CASSFLFPGAGYTF. The CDR3 DNA is TGTGCCAGCAGCTTCTTATTTCCGGGTGCGGGCTACACCTTC. Filled out from reference TRBV5-4 and TRBJ1-2, the complete variable domain reads ETGVTQSPTHLIKTRGQQVTLRCSSQSGHNTVSWYQQALGQGPQFIFQYYREEENGRGNFPPRFSGLQFPNYSSELNVNALELDDSALYLCASSFLFPGAGYTFGSGTRLTVV.

This clonotype turned up a few times. The genes are TRBV25-1 and TRBJ2-5, with a possible D match to TRBD2 (6 bases). The CDR3 sequence is 15 residues long. Germline V lookup: CDR1 MGHDK, CDR2 SYGVNS. Between the trimmed V and J ends, which lost 8 bases and 2 bases, there was a span of 18 bases. CDR3 nucleotide sequence: TGTGCCAGCTCGATTCCGGGGGTTTGGCAAGAGACCCAGTACTTC. It codes for CASSIPGVWQETQYF.

This rearrangement joins TRBV7-9 to TRBJ2-2; D ambiguous. The V and J ends lost 10 bases and 11 bases respectively, with 11 bases between them. Per the germline V gene, CDR1 is SEHNR and CDR2 is FQNEAQ (reference sequence). The CDR3 is made up of 10 amino acids. The CDR3 nucleotides are TGTGCCATACCGATGGTCGAGCTGTTTTTT. Residues: CAIPMVELFF.

This clonotype was counted a few times. The CDR3 loop is CSAGSLVYEQYF. Here the CDR3 DNA reads TGCAGCGCAGGGTCCTTAGTCTACGAGCAGTACTTC. The chain links TRBV29-1 to TRBJ2-7, with D possibly TRBD1 on 5 matching bases. V was trimmed by 7 bases and J by 3 bases, leaving 13 bases between them. CDR1 is SQVTM and CDR2 is ANQGSEA in the germline V gene. This CDR3 contains 12 residues.

The rearrangement links TRBV14 to TRBJ1-1; D gene unclear. Trimming took 0 bases from V and 0 from J, leaving 11 bases between them. This CDR3 spans 16 amino acids. In germline, CDR1 is SGHDN, CDR2 FVKESK. CDR3 residues: CASSQDYGLMNTEAFF. The CDR3 DNA is TGTGCCAGCAGCCAAGATTACGGGCTAATGAACACTGAAGCTTTCTTT.

V and J are TRBV20-1 and TRBJ2-7; the D gene is possibly TRBD1 (6 bases). The CDR3 has 14 residues. V was clipped by 5 bases and J by 0 bases, with 14 bases between them. CDR1 DFQATT and CDR2 SNEGSKA come from the germline V gene (reference sequence). The CDR3 region is CSADRWDTSYEQYF. The CDR3 DNA sequence: TGCAGTGCTGACCGTTGGGACACCTCCTACGAGCAGTACTTC.

The chain recombines TRBV20-1 with TRBJ1-2, with D possibly being TRBD1 (6 bases). Germline CDR1 and CDR2: DFQATT and SNEGSKA (reference sequence). This CDR3 comprises 10 residues. V lost 5 bases and J lost 8, with 9 bases in between. The CDR3, as DNA: TGCAGTGCTTCCGGGGGCGGCTACACCTTC. Translated, it gives CSASGGGYTF.

The CDR3 reads CATSRAGGSGGETQYF. The CDR3 DNA follows: TGTGCCACCAGCAGGGCTGGGGGTAGCGGGGGAGAGACCCAGTACTTC. The chain employs TRBV15 and TRBJ2-5, with 9 bases that match TRBD2. This CDR3 spans 16 amino acids. The junction had 9 bases not matched to a gene; V was cut back by 3 bases and J by 4 bases. From germline, CDR1 is LNHNV and CDR2 YYDKDF (reference sequence).

This clonotype was observed a handful of times. The gene calls are TRBV7-9 and TRBJ2-2; tentatively, D is TRBD1 (7 bases). Germline CDR1 SEHNR, CDR2 FQNEAQ (reference sequence). The ends were cut back, 5 bases at V and 1 base at J, with 14 bases in the middle. CDR3 length equals 16 residues. As DNA, the CDR3 is TGTGCCAGCAGCCTTCCAGGGGGGATGAACACCGGGGAGCTGTTTTTT. It yields the protein CASSLPGGMNTGELFF.

This clonotype was seen more than once but under ten times. The chain links TRBV30 to TRBJ2-3; unclear D gene. CDR3 length: 13 residues. Looked up from germline, CDR1 is GTSNPN and CDR2 is SVGIG (reference sequence). The V end was cut by 1 base, the J end by 0 bases, with 5 bases between. The CDR3 is CAWSGFSTDTQYF. The CDR3 DNA follows: TGTGCCTGGAGTGGGTTTAGCACAGATACGCAGTATTTT.

In this sample, this clonotype turned up a few times. The chain joins TRBV7-9 to TRBJ2-7, with D tentatively TRBD2 (5 bases). The CDR3 is 17 amino acids. Germline CDR1 SEHNR, CDR2 FQNEAQ (reference sequence). V was clipped by 5 bases and J by 5 bases, with 25 bases between them. The CDR3 sequence is CASSLETVWFSGNEQYF. The CDR3 DNA sequence: TGTGCCAGCAGCCTAGAAACGGTATGGTTCAGCGGCAACGAGCAGTACTTC.

The rearrangement joins TRBV12-3 or TRBV12-4 to TRBJ2-1, with a weak D call TRBD1 (6 bases). The CDR3 is 13 amino acids. V was pared by 3 bases and J by 7 bases, with 10 bases between. The CDR3 bases are TGTGCCAGCAGTTTGGGGGCAACGAATGAGCAGTTCTTC. Translating it yields CASSLGATNEQFF.